This T cell receptor beta chain was captured by sequencing in a study of vaccination and CD4 T cells after COVID-19. Study-wide background: The control cultures got either a CEFX pool, an HIV-1 Nef pool, or no peptide at all.

The treatment denotes: roughly 11-day PBMC culture with coronavirus spike peptide pools or control peptides (ViraFEST assay). The Oncomine TCR Beta short-read assay was applied to DNA of cultured CD4+ T cells. TCRdb re-called the PCR reads with MiXCR, one entry per CDR3 protein. There are some 16,000 distinct CDR3 sequences in the sample; 57% occur only once, and just under 9.5% lies in the top ten. General study points: Researchers report that 304 of 307 vaccine-specific clones in convalescent patients proved spike mono-reactive.

This clonotype is a singleton in its sample. The antigen is not known. The CDR3 covers 14 residues. Germline assignment: CDR1 MDHEN and CDR2 SYDVKM. V was pared by 8 bases and J by 1 base, with 14 bases between. The chain employs TRBV28 and TRBJ2-5, with D perhaps matching TRBD1 (5 bases). The sequence derives from a human donor who had recovered from COVID-19. The sequencing input was CD4+ T cells from blood, cultured in vitro. CDR3 in DNA: TGTGCCAGCTCGTCTGGGGCAGCCCAAGAGACCCAGTACTTC. It yields the protein CASSSGAAQETQYF.